A selection of T cell receptor beta chains follows, all from one sample in a study of OX40 agonist ivuxolimab in advanced cancers. Generated by immunoSEQ multiplex PCR, the TCRdb table keeps only in-frame clones and is missing some. Counted here are some 55,000 clones, approximately 84% occurring once; the ten biggest clones make up about 13%. This specimen was CD4+ or CD8+ T cells sorted from blood, taken in a trial of the OX40 agonist ivuxolimab. The source is an adult with an advanced solid tumor such as melanoma, head and neck, liver or kidney cancer. CDR3s include the opening cysteine and the closing phenylalanine or tryptophan. Fields, in order: J gene, clone size, V gene, D gene, CDR3 protein, CDR3 DNA. The D gene is left open where the match is weak. Only some rows state a clone size, as once, few, many or a class for expanded clones.

>TRBJ1-1|-|TRBV7-9|-
CASSLVIGNTEAFF
TGTGCCAGCAGCTTAGTTATTGGGAACACTGAAGCTTTCTTT
>TRBJ2-7|medium-sized|TRBV2|-
CAAGDGVRAEQYF
TGTGCCGCCGGGGACGGGGTTAGGGCCGAGCAGTACTTC
>TRBJ1-1|-|TRBV28|-
CASRISGVAEAFF
TGTGCCAGCCGTATCTCGGGGGTCGCTGAAGCTTTCTTT
>TRBJ1-1|-|TRBV28|TRBD1
CASSLLPGQGWSEAFF
TGTGCCAGCAGCTTACTACCGGGACAGGGGTGGTCAGAAGCTTTCTTT
>TRBJ2-4|-|TRBV4-1|-
CASSQVQGPPAKNIQYF
TGCGCCAGCAGCCAAGTTCAGGGTCCACCAGCCAAAAACATTCAGTACTTC
>TRBJ2-2|-|TRBV6-6|-
CASSTLGGAAAGELFF
TGTGCCAGCAGTACCCTGGGGGGGGCGGCGGCCGGGGAGCTGTTTTTT
>TRBJ2-1|once|TRBV11-2|-
CASSLEGLEHDEQFF
TGTGCCAGCAGCTTAGAGGGACTTGAGCACGATGAGCAGTTCTTC
>TRBJ2-5|-|TRBV28|TRBD2
CASSLWMRRGLAGKETQYF
TGTGCCAGCAGTTTATGGATGCGGAGGGGACTAGCGGGAAAAGAGACCCAGTACTTC
>TRBJ1-2|-|TRBV27|-
CASSPDPPNYGYTF
TGTGCCAGTTCCCCCGACCCTCCAAACTATGGCTACACCTTC
>TRBJ2-7|-|TRBV6-1|TRBD1
CASSDARTGYEQYF
TGTGCCAGCAGTGATGCGAGGACAGGTTACGAGCAGTACTTC
>TRBJ2-7|-|TRBV28|-
CASMARGLSYEQYF
TGTGCCAGCATGGCGCGGGGGCTTTCCTACGAGCAGTACTTC
>TRBJ2-1|-|TRBV28|-
CASSLYPGGGVGATNEQFF
TGTGCCAGCAGTTTATACCCCGGTGGTGGAGTCGGGGCTACGAATGAGCAGTTCTTC
>TRBJ2-7|-|TRBV5-1|TRBD2
CASRQASSGSGYEQYF
TGCGCCAGCAGGCAGGCCTCGAGCGGGAGCGGTTACGAGCAGTACTTC
>TRBJ1-1|once|TRBV5-1|-
CASSEPKNTEAFF
TGCGCCAGCAGCGAGCCAAAGAACACTGAAGCTTTCTTT
>TRBJ2-1|-|TRBV5-1|TRBD2
CASTRTAGTSVEKKQFF
TGCGCCAGCACCCGAACAGCCGGGACTAGCGTCGAGAAGAAGCAGTTCTTC
>TRBJ1-3|-|TRBV6-1|-
CASTLGGPGNTIYF
TGTGCCAGCACCTTGGGAGGACCGGGAAACACCATATATTTT
>TRBJ1-2|-|TRBV30|-
CAVSPPSYGYTF
TGTGCGGTTTCCCCCCCAAGCTATGGCTACACCTTC
>TRBJ2-1|once|TRBV19|-
CASRTGFLRDEQFF
TGTGCCAGTAGAACAGGGTTCCTCAGGGATGAGCAGTTCTTC
>TRBJ1-4|-|TRBV27|-
CASSRGGANEKLFF
TGTGCCAGCAGCCGAGGCGGGGCTAATGAAAAACTGTTTTTT
>TRBJ2-1|-|TRBV27|TRBD2
CASSSQAGGDGEQFF
TGTGCCAGCAGTTCTCAAGCGGGAGGTGACGGTGAGCAGTTCTTC
>TRBJ2-6|-|TRBV29-1|-
CSVEGSGANVLTF
TGCAGCGTTGAGGGCTCTGGGGCCAACGTCCTGACTTTC
>TRBJ1-6|-|TRBV5-6|-
CASLKGAFPSPLHF
TGTGCCAGCCTCAAAGGGGCATTCCCTTCACCCCTCCACTTT
>TRBJ2-1|-|TRBV21-1|-
CASSSQGPLSPQHEQFF
TGTGCCAGCAGCTCACAGGGCCCCCTATCCCCACAACATGAGCAGTTCTTC
>TRBJ2-3|-|TRBV4-1|-
CASSQPVPLSTDTQYF
TGCGCCAGCAGCCAACCGGTCCCCCTTAGCACAGATACGCAGTATTTT
>TRBJ1-1|few|TRBV30|-
CAWERVDTEAFF
TGTGCCTGGGAAAGGGTAGACACTGAAGCTTTCTTT
>TRBJ2-5|-|TRBV5-1|TRBD1
CASNTGGGETQYF
TGCGCCAGCAATACAGGGGGCGGGGAGACCCAGTACTTC
>TRBJ1-4|-|TRBV19|-
CASIERGGNGKLFF
TGTGCCAGTATCGAGAGGGGGGGAAACGGAAAACTGTTTTTT
>TRBJ1-6|-|TRBV6-5|TRBD1
CASSAGQDASPLHF
TGTGCCAGCAGTGCGGGACAGGATGCTTCACCCCTCCACTTT
>TRBJ2-7|-|TRBV7-8|TRBD2
CASSLISSGRGAYEQYF
TGTGCCAGCAGCTTAATCTCTAGCGGGAGAGGAGCGTACGAGCAGTACTTC
>TRBJ2-4|-|TRBV2|-
CASSWDTTKNIQYF
TGTGCCAGCAGCTGGGACACGACCAAAAACATTCAGTACTTC
>TRBJ1-2|-|TRBV27|-
CASSSGGSYGYTF
TGTGCCAGCAGTTCAGGAGGGAGCTATGGCTACACCTTC
>TRBJ1-3|-|TRBV15|TRBD1
CATSRGTGTGNTIYF
TGTGCCACCAGCAGGGGGACAGGGACCGGAAACACCATATATTTT
>TRBJ1-1|-|TRBV28|-
CASSLQPPGPAFF
TGTGCCAGCAGCCTACAGCCCCCGGGGCCAGCTTTCTTT